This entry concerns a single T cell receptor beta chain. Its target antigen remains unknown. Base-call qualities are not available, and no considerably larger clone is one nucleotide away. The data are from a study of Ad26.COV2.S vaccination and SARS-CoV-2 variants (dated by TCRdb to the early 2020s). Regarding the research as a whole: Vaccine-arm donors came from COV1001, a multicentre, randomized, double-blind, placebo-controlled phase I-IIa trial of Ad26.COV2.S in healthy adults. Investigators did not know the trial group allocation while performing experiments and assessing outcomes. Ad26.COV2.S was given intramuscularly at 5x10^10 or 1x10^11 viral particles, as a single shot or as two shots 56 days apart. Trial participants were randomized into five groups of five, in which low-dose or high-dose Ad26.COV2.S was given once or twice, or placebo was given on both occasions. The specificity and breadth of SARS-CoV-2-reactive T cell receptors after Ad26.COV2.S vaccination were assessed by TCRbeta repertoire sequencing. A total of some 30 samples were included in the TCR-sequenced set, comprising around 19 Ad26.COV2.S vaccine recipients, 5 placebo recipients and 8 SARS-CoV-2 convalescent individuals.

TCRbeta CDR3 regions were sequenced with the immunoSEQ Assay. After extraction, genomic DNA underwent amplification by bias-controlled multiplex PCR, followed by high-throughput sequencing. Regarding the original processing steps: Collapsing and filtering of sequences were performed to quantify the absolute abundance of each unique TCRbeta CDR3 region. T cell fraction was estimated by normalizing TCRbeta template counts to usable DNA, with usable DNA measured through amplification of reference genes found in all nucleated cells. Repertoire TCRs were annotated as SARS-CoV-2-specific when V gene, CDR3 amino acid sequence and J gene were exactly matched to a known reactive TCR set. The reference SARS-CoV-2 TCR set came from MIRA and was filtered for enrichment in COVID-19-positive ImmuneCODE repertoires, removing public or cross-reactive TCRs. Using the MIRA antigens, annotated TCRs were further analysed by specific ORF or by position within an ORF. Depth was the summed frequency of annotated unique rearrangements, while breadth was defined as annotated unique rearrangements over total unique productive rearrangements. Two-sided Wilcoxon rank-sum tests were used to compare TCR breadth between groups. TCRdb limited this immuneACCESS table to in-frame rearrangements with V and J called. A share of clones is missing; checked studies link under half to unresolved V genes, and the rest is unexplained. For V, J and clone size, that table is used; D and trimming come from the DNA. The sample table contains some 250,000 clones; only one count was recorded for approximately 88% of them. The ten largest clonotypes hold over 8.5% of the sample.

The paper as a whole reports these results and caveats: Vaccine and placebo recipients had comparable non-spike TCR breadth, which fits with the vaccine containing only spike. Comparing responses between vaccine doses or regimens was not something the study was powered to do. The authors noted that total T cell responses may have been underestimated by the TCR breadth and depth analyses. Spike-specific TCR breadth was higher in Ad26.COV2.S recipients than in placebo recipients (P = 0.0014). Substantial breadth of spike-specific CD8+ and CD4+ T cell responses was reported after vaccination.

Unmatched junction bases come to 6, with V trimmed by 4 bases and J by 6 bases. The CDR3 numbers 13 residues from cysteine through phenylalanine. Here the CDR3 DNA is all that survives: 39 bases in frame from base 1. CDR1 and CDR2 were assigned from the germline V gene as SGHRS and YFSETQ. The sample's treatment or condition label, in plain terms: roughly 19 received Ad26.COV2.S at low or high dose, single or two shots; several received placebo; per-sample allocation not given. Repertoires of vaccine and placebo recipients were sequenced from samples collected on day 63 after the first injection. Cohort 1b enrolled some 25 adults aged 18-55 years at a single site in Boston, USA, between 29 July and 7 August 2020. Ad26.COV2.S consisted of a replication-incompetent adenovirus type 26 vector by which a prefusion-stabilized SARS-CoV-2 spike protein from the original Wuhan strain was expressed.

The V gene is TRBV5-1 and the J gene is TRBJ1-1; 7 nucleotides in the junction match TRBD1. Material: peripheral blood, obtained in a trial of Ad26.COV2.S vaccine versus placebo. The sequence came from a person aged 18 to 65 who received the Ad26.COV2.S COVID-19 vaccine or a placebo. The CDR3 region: CASSQRQGSEAFF. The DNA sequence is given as TGCGCCAGCAGCCAACGACAGGGCTCTGAAGCTTTCTTT.